This T cell receptor (beta chain) appears in the sequencing data of a study of OX40 agonist ivuxolimab in advanced cancers. Study information: Ivuxolimab is an agonistic anti-OX40 (CD134) antibody, and patients were treated with it. Partial responses, seen in three patients, involved one hepatocellular carcinoma and two cutaneous melanomas.

Germline V lookup: CDR1 SEHNR, CDR2 FQNEAQ (reference sequence). The CDR3 totals 16 residues. V lost 1 base and J 0 bases, leaving 11 bases between the germline ends. Repertoires were generated with immunoSEQ multiplex PCR, while TCRdb's copy carries only in-frame clones and drops some. In the table there are 25,000 to 35,000 clones, roughly 84% of which are singletons. This receptor was identified in an adult with an advanced solid tumor such as melanoma, head and neck, liver or kidney cancer. Sequences were derived from CD4+ or CD8+ T cells sorted from blood, sampled in a trial of the OX40 agonist ivuxolimab. The chain has TRBV7-9 and TRBJ2-3; D tentatively reads TRBD1 or TRBD2 (5 bases each). This chain's CDR3 is CASSLVGTVSTDTQYF. CDR3 sequence (DNA): TGTGCCAGCAGCTTAGTCGGGACGGTTAGCACAGATACGCAGTATTTT.